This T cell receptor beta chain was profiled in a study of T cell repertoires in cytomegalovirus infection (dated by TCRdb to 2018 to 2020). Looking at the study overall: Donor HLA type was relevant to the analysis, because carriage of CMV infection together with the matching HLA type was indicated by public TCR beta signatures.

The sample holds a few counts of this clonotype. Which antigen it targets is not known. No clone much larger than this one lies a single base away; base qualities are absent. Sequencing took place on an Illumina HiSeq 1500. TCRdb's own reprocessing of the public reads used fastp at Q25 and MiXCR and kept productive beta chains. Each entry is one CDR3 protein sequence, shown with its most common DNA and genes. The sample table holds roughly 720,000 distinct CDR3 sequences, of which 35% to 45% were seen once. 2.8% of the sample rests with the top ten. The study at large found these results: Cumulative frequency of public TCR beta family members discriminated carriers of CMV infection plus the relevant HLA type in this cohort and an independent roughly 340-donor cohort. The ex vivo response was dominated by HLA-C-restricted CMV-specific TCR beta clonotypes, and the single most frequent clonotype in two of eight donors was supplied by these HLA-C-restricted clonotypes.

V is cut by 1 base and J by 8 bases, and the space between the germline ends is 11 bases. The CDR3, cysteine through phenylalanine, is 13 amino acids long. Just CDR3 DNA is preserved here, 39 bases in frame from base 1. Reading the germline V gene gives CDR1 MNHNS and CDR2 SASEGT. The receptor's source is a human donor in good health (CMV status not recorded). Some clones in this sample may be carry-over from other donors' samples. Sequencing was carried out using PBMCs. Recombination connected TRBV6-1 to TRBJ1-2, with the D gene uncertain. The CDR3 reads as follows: CASSEGMLRGYTF. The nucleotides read TGTGCCAGCAGTGAAGGAATGTTGCGGGGCTACACCTTC.